A single sample gave rise to the 6 T cell receptor beta chains below, sequenced in a study of T-cell reconstitution after alpha-beta-depleted transplantation in children. A library of TCRbeta sequences, prepared with unique molecular identifiers, was generated. One entry per CDR3 protein results from TCRdb running MiXCR on the PCR reads. The sample contains about 190,000 distinct CDR3 sequences, approximately 12% of which appear only once. Source: PBMCs, taken before TCRalphabeta/CD19-depleted stem cell transplant. All receptors come from a boy aged 2-9 years with acute myeloid leukemia, due to receive a stem cell transplant.

There are many counts of this clonotype. V usage is TRBV20-1 and J usage is TRBJ2-7; the D is unclear. Germline V gives CDR1 DFQATT, CDR2 SNEGSKA (reference sequence). Trimming left V 0 bases short and J 4 bases short, with 16 bases between. The CDR3 loop spans 15 amino acids. CDR3 sequence reads: CSARDRSPIDYEQYF. The CDR3 DNA reads TGCAGTGCTAGAGATCGGTCCCCTATCGATTACGAGCAGTACTTC.

This clonotype came up a few times. Here the CDR3 DNA reads TGTGCCAGCAGCCAAAGACTAGCGGGACCGAACACCGGGGAGCTGTTTTTT. It yields the protein CASSQRLAGPNTGELFF. The rearrangement joins TRBV14 to TRBJ2-2, with 11 bases matching TRBD2. After removal of 2 bases from V and 0 bases from J, the junction contained 2 bases not matched to a gene. Germline CDR1 reads SGHDN; CDR2 reads FVKESK. The CDR3 covers 17 residues.

This clonotype showed up many times. The chain joins TRBV7-2 to TRBJ2-5; 7 nucleotides match TRBD2. CDR1 SGHTA and CDR2 FQGNSA come from the germline V gene. Losses at the gene ends were 1 base for V and 5 bases for J; bases not matched to a gene: 7. The CDR3 contains 15 residues. The chain's CDR3 is CASSLGGRGDETQYF. CDR3 nucleotides: TGTGCCAGCAGCTTAGGCGGGAGAGGTGATGAGACCCAGTACTTC.

This clonotype was detected many times. J is TRBJ2-1 and V is TRBV7-2; maybe TRBD2 (5 bases). The CDR3 covers 14 residues. The V end was cut by 3 bases, the J end by 5 bases, with 11 bases between. Germline lookup yields CDR1 SGHTA and CDR2 FQGNSA. Here the CDR3 reads CASSFIPGNNEQFF. The CDR3 DNA reads TGTGCCAGCAGCTTTATCCCGGGGAACAATGAGCAGTTCTTC.

At least ten counts were recorded for this clonotype. The chain couples TRBV24-1 to TRBJ2-1; 15 bases fit TRBD2. The CDR3 sequence is 19 residues long. V trimming: 2 bases; J trimming: 4 bases; junction bases outside the gene matches: 8. Germline CDR1 KGHDR, CDR2 SFDVKD. CDR3 in amino acids: CATSDSRTSGRAWYNEQFF. CDR3 coding DNA: TGTGCCACCAGTGATTCCCGGACTAGCGGGAGGGCCTGGTACAATGAGCAGTTCTTC.

The chain carries TRBV28 and TRBJ2-7; possibly TRBD1 for D (6 bases). The CDR3 covers 10 residues. The V end was cut by 10 bases, the J end by 5 bases, with 9 bases between. Germline assignment: CDR1 MDHEN and CDR2 SYDVKM. The DNA for the CDR3 is TGTGCCACTGGACAGAACGAGCAGTACTTC. The encoded protein is CATGQNEQYF.